Each of the 18 T cell receptor beta chains below was sequenced from the same sample in a study of a mutant IDH1 vaccine in newly diagnosed glioma. Some clones are missing from TCRdb's copy, which holds only in-frame ones; the method was immunoSEQ multiplex PCR. In the table there are 120,000 or so clones, 80% of which are singletons. Regarding time point: week 11, during vaccination. Each dose delivered 300 ug of mutant IDH1 20-mer peptide subcutaneously with imiquimod. These TCRs are of unknown antigen specificity. The specimen was PBMCs, collected from a glioma patient whose treatment included an IDH1 peptide vaccine. The source is a man aged 35-49 years with glioma.

This chain uses TRBV10-3 with TRBJ2-7, with D possibly TRBD2 on 6 matching bases. There are 15 residues in the CDR3. Germline CDR1 and CDR2: ENHRY and SYGVKD. The germline V and J ends were trimmed by 2 bases and 1 base, with 12 bases remaining between them. CDR3 nucleotide sequence: TGTGCCATCAGTGAGCGGGGACTCTCTTCCTACGAGCAGTACTTC. This gives the protein CAISERGLSSYEQYF.

J is TRBJ1-1 and V is TRBV29-1; D unresolved. With 4 bases removed from V and 6 bases from J, the gap between germline ends came to 9 bases. This CDR3 contains 11 residues. Germline V CDR1 and CDR2: SQVTM, ANQGSEA. The CDR3 loop is CSVGITAEAFF. In DNA, the CDR3 is TGCAGCGTTGGTATAACAGCTGAAGCTTTCTTT.

The CDR3 DNA reads as TGTGCCAGCAGCTTAGGCAGTCGCGTTTCCATTGAGCAGTTCTTC. This encodes CASSLGSRVSIEQFF. The V call is TRBV7-2, the J call TRBJ2-1; D gene uncertain. CDR3 size: 15 residues. CDR1 and CDR2 (germline): SGHTA, FQGNSA. V was pared by 1 base and J by 9 bases, with 16 bases between.

V usage is TRBV5-1 and J usage is TRBJ2-5; D gene ambiguous. Trimming took 0 bases from V and 2 from J, leaving 8 bases between them. The CDR3 is 14 amino acids. Germline-derived CDR1 and CDR2 are SGHRS and YFSETQ. In DNA form, the CDR3 reads TGCGCCAGCAGCTTGGGTGCTATTCAAGAGACCCAGTACTTC. Its translation: CASSLGAIQETQYF. The complete variable domain, with remaining parts taken from reference TRBV5-1 and TRBJ2-5, reads KAGVTQTPRYLIKTRGQQVTLSCSPISGHRSVSWYQQTPGQGLQFLFEYFSETQRNKGNFPGRFSGRQFSNSRSEMNVSTLELGDSALYLCASSLGAIQETQYFGPGTRLLVL.

This clone was found once. This chain connects TRBV4-3 to TRBJ2-3; maybe TRBD2 (7 bases). Trimming removed 0 bases from V and 0 bases from J, with 19 bases in between. CDR1 and CDR2 from the germline V gene are LGHNA and YSLEER. The CDR3 sequence is 19 residues long. The CDR3 DNA follows: TGCGCCAGCAGCCAAGAATGGGGGCGGGGGCTATCTAGCACAGATACGCAGTATTTT. It translates to CASSQEWGRGLSSTDTQYF.

This clone has a single count. The V gene is TRBV7-9, the J gene TRBJ2-7; D might be TRBD1 or TRBD2, each matching 5 bases. Between the trimmed V and J ends, which lost 4 bases and 4 bases, there was a span of 14 bases. Germline CDR1 reads SEHNR; CDR2 reads FQNEAQ (reference sequence). The CDR3 is 14 residues long. The CDR3 DNA follows: TGTGCCAGCAGCTCATCGGGGCCCTATTACGAGCAGTACTTC. Translated, it gives CASSSSGPYYEQYF.

This rearrangement joins TRBV7-2 to TRBJ2-3; D may be TRBD2 (6 bases). V was clipped by 6 bases and J by 1 base, with 11 bases between them. This CDR3 is built from 14 residues. CDR1 SGHTA and CDR2 FQGNSA come from the germline V gene. CDR3 amino acids: CASRREFGTDTQYF. Written as DNA, the CDR3 is TGTGCCAGCAGACGGGAGTTCGGCACAGATACGCAGTATTTT.

The gene calls are TRBV7-8 and TRBJ1-4; 7 bases are a match to TRBD1. CDR1 SGHVS and CDR2 FQNEAQ come from the germline V gene. The CDR3 length is 17 residues. J gave up 8 bases and V 2 bases, and 14 bases lay outside the gene matches. CDR3 DNA sequence: TGTGCCAGCAGCTTAACCACCCCGACAGGGCGAGGAGAAAAACTGTTTTTT. This encodes CASSLTTPTGRGEKLFF. The entire variable domain, with the rest obtained from reference TRBV7-8 and TRBJ1-4, is as follows: GAGVSQSPRYKVAKRGQDVALRCDPISGHVSLFWYQQALGQGPEFLTYFQNEAQLDKSGLPSDRFFAERPEGSVSTLKIQRTQQEDSAVYLCASSLTTPTGRGEKLFFGSGTQLSVL.

The chain couples TRBV28 to TRBJ2-7; D might be TRBD1 (6 bases). The CDR3 covers 14 residues. The germline CDR1 and CDR2 sequences are MDHEN and SYDVKM. Trimming took off 1 base at V and 3 bases at J, with 10 bases between the two ends. CDR3 amino acids: CASSLLGTLYEQYF. In DNA, the CDR3 is TGTGCCAGCAGTTTATTAGGGACACTCTACGAGCAGTACTTC.

The genes are TRBV9 and TRBJ2-2; 8 bases match TRBD1. Germline CDR1 reads SGDLS; CDR2 reads YYNGEE. Germline trimming cut 4 bases from V and 7 bases from J; bases unmatched to any gene: 15. There are 17 residues in the CDR3. The CDR3 loop reads CASSISPGQEIFGELFF. Written as DNA, the CDR3 is TGTGCCAGCAGCATATCCCCGGGACAGGAGATTTTCGGGGAGCTGTTTTTT.

The chain combines TRBV5-6 with TRBJ1-1; D is unresolved. Between the trimmed V and J ends, which lost 2 bases and 3 bases, there was a span of 11 bases. This CDR3 is built from 14 residues. CDR1 and CDR2 from the germline V gene are SGHDT and YYEEEE. The CDR3 protein is CASSFGTRDTEAFF. DNA of the CDR3: TGTGCCAGCAGCTTTGGAACAAGGGACACTGAAGCTTTCTTT.

V usage is TRBV7-9 and J usage is TRBJ2-7, with 10 bases that match TRBD1. CDR3 length: 15 amino acids. The ends lost 4 bases at V and 6 bases at J; junction bases unmatched: 9. The V gene's germline CDR1 is SEHNR and CDR2 FQNEAQ (reference sequence). The CDR3 is CASSSSGTGVGEQYF. The CDR3, as DNA: TGTGCCAGCAGCTCGTCCGGGACAGGGGTGGGCGAGCAGTACTTC.

This chain joins TRBV11-2 and TRBJ1-2; no definite D call. The CDR3 length is 15 residues. Trimming removed 1 base at V and 0 bases at J, with 9 bases between. CDR1 SGHAT and CDR2 FQNNGV come from the germline V gene. DNA of the CDR3: TGTGCCAGCAGCTTAGGGGCCACCTCTAACTATGGCTACACCTTC. Translating gives CASSLGATSNYGYTF.

The chain has TRBV6-1 and TRBJ1-4; D uncertain. Germline values: CDR1 MNHNS, CDR2 SASEGT. Deletions cut 5 bases from V and 3 bases from J, with 10 bases between. The CDR3 consists of 14 residues. CDR3: CASSLSGANEKLFF. The DNA for the CDR3 is TGTGCCAGCAGTCTCTCCGGAGCTAATGAAAAACTGTTTTTT.

The chain employs TRBV7-9 and TRBJ2-1, with 9 bases aligning to TRBD1. V lost 5 bases to trimming and J lost 6 bases; unmatched junction nucleotides: 11. The CDR3 spans 16 residues. The germline V gene has CDR1 SEHNR and CDR2 FQNEAQ (reference sequence). CDR3 region: CASSVFTGGPGNEQFF. The CDR3 DNA reads TGTGCCAGCAGCGTTTTTACAGGGGGCCCGGGCAATGAGCAGTTCTTC.

J is TRBJ2-7 and V is TRBV7-6, with a tentative D call TRBD2 (5 bases). V was shortened by 3 bases and J by 5 bases, with 14 bases between the two germline ends. This CDR3 spans 14 amino acids. Germline V gene lookup returns CDR1 SGHVS and CDR2 FNYEAQ. The CDR3 DNA reads as TGTGCCAGCAGCTTCATCGGGAAGATAGACGAGCAGTACTTC. This gives the protein CASSFIGKIDEQYF.

V usage is TRBV10-3 and J usage is TRBJ1-1; no firm D call. V lost 4 bases, J lost 6 bases, and 15 bases lay in between. The CDR3 runs to 14 residues. CDR1 is ENHRY and CDR2 is SYGVKD in the germline V gene. CDR3 amino acids: CAISVEGPYAEAFF. The CDR3 nucleotides read TGTGCCATCAGTGTCGAGGGCCCTTATGCTGAAGCTTTCTTT.

This rearrangement joins TRBV6-5 to TRBJ2-2; no definite D call. The CDR3 loop spans 13 amino acids. The V and J ends lost 1 base and 5 bases respectively, with 5 bases between them. The germline gives CDR1 MNHEY, CDR2 SVGAGI. CDR3: CASSYWGTGELFF. CDR3 bases: TGTGCCAGCAGTTACTGGGGAACCGGGGAGCTGTTTTTT.